This T cell receptor (beta chain) originates from a study of cytomegalovirus exposure and HLA in healthy donors. Amplification used 60 Vbeta primers and 13 Jbeta primers. TCRdb keeps only in-frame clones here, not all; method: immunoSEQ multiplex PCR. The sample consists of around 200,000 clones, 80% to 85% of them appearing once. The V end was cut by 3 bases, the J end by 1 base, with 13 bases between. The length of the CDR3 is 16 residues. In germline, CDR1 is MNHNS, CDR2 SASEGT. The material sequenced was PBMCs. This TCR was recovered from a man over 45 in good health and CMV-seronegative. The chain links TRBV6-1 to TRBJ1-5; perhaps TRBD1 as D (6 bases). CDR3 bases: TGTGCCAGCAGTGATTTTTCAGGGGTAAGCAATCAGCCCCAGCATTTT. This codes for CASSDFSGVSNQPQHF.